This T cell receptor (beta chain) is drawn from a study of blood T cell repertoires in COVID-19. Germline values: CDR1 MDHEN, CDR2 SYDVKM. CDR3 length: 15 residues. Trimming removed 4 bases from V and 7 bases from J, with 19 bases in between. Sequencing was performed with immunoSEQ multiplex PCR; in TCRdb, only in-frame clones are kept and a portion is missing. The table includes roughly 190,000 clones, 76% detected once. The sample was peripheral blood. The chain employs TRBV28 and TRBJ1-2; D perhaps matches TRBD1 (5 bases). The sequence was collected from a woman aged 45-65 years with active or convalescent COVID-19. The CDR3 region has the DNA TGTGCCAGCAGTTCCGACCAAGGGGCGGGGGGTGGCTACACCTTC. The encoded protein is CASSSDQGAGGGYTF.